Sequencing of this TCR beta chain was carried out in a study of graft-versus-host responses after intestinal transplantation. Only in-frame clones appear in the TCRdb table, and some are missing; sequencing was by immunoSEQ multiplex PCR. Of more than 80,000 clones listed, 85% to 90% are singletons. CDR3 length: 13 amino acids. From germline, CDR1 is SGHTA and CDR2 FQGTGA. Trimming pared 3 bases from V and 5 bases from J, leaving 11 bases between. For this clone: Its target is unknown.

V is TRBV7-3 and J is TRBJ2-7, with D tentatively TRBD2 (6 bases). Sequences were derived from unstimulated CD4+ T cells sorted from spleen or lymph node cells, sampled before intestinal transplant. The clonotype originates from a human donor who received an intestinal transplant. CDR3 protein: CASSFRGGDEQYF. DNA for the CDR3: TGTGCCAGCAGCTTCCGGGGCGGGGACGAGCAGTACTTC.